This T cell receptor (beta chain) was identified during a study of blood T cell repertoires in COVID-19. In the study overall: Samples representing acute and convalescent COVID-19 were sourced from the United States, Italy and Spain. T cells, B-cell-depleted T cells, or PBMCs supplied cDNA or gDNA.

As processed by the authors: Amplification from reference gene primers served as the basis for estimated nucleated cell counts. The method was immunoSEQ multiplex PCR; TCRdb's version includes in-frame clones alone and lacks a portion of them. V, J and clone size reflect that table, while D and trimming were determined from the DNA. The data show around 110,000 clones, 70% to 90% seen once. Sequencing was performed on peripheral blood. This clonotype originated in a man aged 40-49 years with acute or convalescent COVID-19.

The CDR3 loop reads CAWSVLAGGWPEQFF. CDR3 coding DNA: TGTGCCTGGAGTGTACTAGCGGGAGGGTGGCCTGAGCAGTTCTTC. The chain recombines TRBV30 with TRBJ2-1; 13 bases fit TRBD2. The trim removed 0 bases at V and 9 bases at J, leaving 5 bases unmatched. Germline V gene sequence: CDR1 GTSNPN, CDR2 SVGIG (reference sequence). This CDR3 comprises 15 residues.